This TCR beta chain originates from a study of response to subunit inactivated influenza vaccine. Study-level points and caveats: Researchers suggested that each seasonal influenza vaccination recruits few new T cells.

This CDR3 comprises 16 residues. The ends were cut back, 5 bases at V and 7 bases at J, with 21 bases in the middle. Germline V gives CDR1 SGHRS, CDR2 YFSETQ. One entry per CDR3 protein results from TCRdb running MiXCR on the RT-PCR reads. This sample has around 530,000 distinct CDR3 sequences, with more than 15% found just once. This clonotype has at least ten counts. Its antigen is unknown. This receptor was obtained from a man between 50 and 75 years old who received an inactivated influenza vaccine. The starting material was CD4+ T cells sorted from PBMCs, obtained 23 to 25 months after vaccination. The rearrangement links TRBV5-1 to TRBJ2-2; TRBD1 is a possible D gene (6 bases). CDR3: CASRRRQASVDGELFF. The CDR3 DNA reads as TGCGCCAGCAGACGTCGACAGGCCTCGGTAGACGGGGAGCTGTTTTTT.